Listed below are T cell receptor beta chains from one sample, sequenced in a study of OX40 agonist ivuxolimab in advanced cancers. Sequencing used immunoSEQ multiplex PCR; TCRdb keeps in-frame clones, though not all of them. The sample consists of about 89,000 clones, roughly 88% of them appearing once. The source was CD4+ or CD8+ T cells sorted from blood, collected in a trial of the OX40 agonist ivuxolimab. The receptors derive from an adult with an advanced solid tumor such as melanoma, head and neck, liver or kidney cancer. Both conserved end residues are part of each CDR3. Each record gives: V gene, clone size, J gene, D gene, CDR3 protein, CDR3 DNA. A D gene is named only where the DNA matches it firmly. Only part of the rows carry a size: once, few, many, or a class if the clone is expanded.

TRBV7-2	.	TRBJ2-5	.	CASSLGQHQETQYF	TGTGCCAGCAGCTTAGGTCAGCACCAAGAGACCCAGTACTTC
TRBV27	.	TRBJ1-6	.	CASSPGTVGSSPLHF	TGTGCCAGCAGTCCCGGGACCGTGGGGAGTTCACCCCTCCACTTT
TRBV27	many	TRBJ2-1	TRBD2	CASRLTLRGRGLAGVSNEQFF	TGTGCCAGCAGGTTGACCCTACGGGGTAGAGGGCTAGCGGGAGTCTCCAATGAGCAGTTCTTC
TRBV7-9	.	TRBJ1-5	.	CASSLDRDSNQPQHF	TGTGCCAGCAGCTTAGATCGGGACAGCAATCAGCCCCAGCATTTT
TRBV5-1	.	TRBJ1-4	.	CASMGAGNNEKLFF	TGCGCCAGCATGGGCGCAGGGAATAATGAAAAACTGTTTTTT
TRBV4-3	.	TRBJ2-7	.	CASSQELPGPYEQYF	TGCGCCAGCAGCCAAGAGTTGCCGGGACCCTACGAGCAGTACTTC
TRBV7-8	.	TRBJ1-2	.	CASSLARGEGYGYTF	TGTGCCAGCAGCTTAGCGAGGGGGGAGGGCTATGGCTACACCTTC
TRBV27	.	TRBJ2-5	.	CASSSAGSQETQYF	TGTGCCAGCAGTTCCGCGGGCTCTCAAGAGACCCAGTACTTC
TRBV19	.	TRBJ2-2	TRBD2	CASSIAGGLTGGELFF	TGTGCCAGTAGTATAGCGGGAGGGCTCACGGGCGGGGAGCTGTTTTTT
TRBV5-5	.	TRBJ1-2	.	CASSAGTNYGYTF	TGTGCCAGCAGCGCCGGGACAAACTATGGCTACACCTTC
TRBV11-2	once	TRBJ1-3	TRBD1	CASLMTGAGNTIYF	TGTGCCAGCTTAATGACAGGGGCTGGAAACACCATATATTTT
TRBV19	.	TRBJ2-2	TRBD2	CASSISAGGNTGELFF	TGTGCCAGTAGTATATCGGCGGGGGGGAACACCGGGGAGCTGTTTTTT
TRBV5-1	once	TRBJ2-1	TRBD2	CASSLVGSGGPSSYNEQFF	TGCGCCAGCAGCTTGGTAGGTAGCGGGGGCCCGAGCTCCTACAATGAGCAGTTCTTC
TRBV11-3	.	TRBJ2-5	.	CASSSGFSQETQYF	TGTGCCAGCAGCTCCGGATTTTCGCAAGAGACCCAGTACTTC